The 10 T cell receptor beta chains given below trace back to one sample, sequenced in a study of T cells in Graves' hyperthyroidism and ophthalmopathy. TCR beta CDR3 regions were amplified from RNA transcripts. HTBI primers were employed in a first-round RT-PCR of the TCR CDR3. One entry per CDR3 protein results from TCRdb running MiXCR on the multiplex PCR reads. The table has approximately 620,000 distinct CDR3 sequences, 16% seen once. What was sequenced was blood. These receptors were obtained from a woman aged 40-49 years with Graves' ophthalmopathy.

The CDR3: CASSSSRDMSFSGNTIYF. The CDR3 DNA is TGTGCCAGCAGCTCGTCCCGGGACATGTCCTTCTCTGGAAACACCATATATTTT. The V call is TRBV7-9, the J call TRBJ1-3, with D tentatively TRBD1 (6 bases). V lost 4 bases to trimming and J lost 0 bases, with 19 bases between them. This CDR3 has 18 residues. Germline assignment: CDR1 SEHNR and CDR2 FQNEAQ (reference sequence).

This sequence joins TRBV20-1 and TRBJ2-3, with 10 nucleotides matching TRBD2. J gave up 4 bases and V 6 bases, and 13 bases lay outside the gene matches. Germline assignment: CDR1 DFQATT and CDR2 SNEGSKA (reference sequence). CDR3 length: 16 residues. As DNA, the CDR3 is TGCAGTGCCAGGGGCTACCTAGCGGGGGTGTCAGATACGCAGTATTTT. Translating gives CSARGYLAGVSDTQYF.

This clonotype was counted at least ten times. The chain links TRBV28 to TRBJ2-7, with 8 bases identical to TRBD1. Trimming at V came to 8 bases and at J to 1 base, leaving 10 bases not matched to a gene. Per the germline V gene, CDR1 is MDHEN and CDR2 is SYDVKM. The length of the CDR3 is 15 residues. The CDR3 sequence: CASRPRDRSSYEQYF. CDR3 sequence (DNA): TGTGCCAGCCGCCCTCGGGACAGGTCTTCCTACGAGCAGTACTTC.

The CDR3 nucleotides are TGTGCCACCAGCTCGCGGAGGAGCAGGGATCAGCCCCAGCATTTT. Amino acids: CATSSRRSRDQPQHF. The chain links TRBV15 to TRBJ1-5; weak D call: TRBD1 (5 bases). This CDR3 has 15 residues. Germline V gene lookup returns CDR1 LNHNV and CDR2 YYDKDF (reference sequence). V was trimmed by 5 bases and J by 5 bases, leaving 16 bases between them.

V gene TRBV19 combines with J gene TRBJ2-1, with D perhaps TRBD2 (6 bases). V was shortened by 4 bases and J by 7 bases, with 17 bases between the two germline ends. Germline CDR1 is LNHDA and CDR2 is SQIVND (reference sequence). The CDR3 has 15 residues. The CDR3 coding sequence is TGTGCCAGTAGTAGTCTAGCGTGGAAGGGGAATGAGCAGTTCTTC. This codes for CASSSLAWKGNEQFF.

CDR3 region: CASSQDPGYPNEQYF. DNA of the CDR3: TGCGCCAGCAGCCAAGACCCGGGGTACCCCAACGAGCAGTACTTC. The chain is built from TRBV4-1 and TRBJ2-7; tentative D call: TRBD2 (5 bases). Germline CDR1 is MGHRA and CDR2 is YSYEKL. The length of the CDR3 is 15 residues. V lost 0 bases and J lost 5, with 14 bases in between.

This clonotype was seen many times. The chain links TRBV20-1 to TRBJ1-2, with TRBD1 as a possible D gene (5 bases). The germline gives CDR1 DFQATT, CDR2 SNEGSKA (reference sequence). Trimming took 0 bases from V and 5 from J, leaving 16 bases between them. The CDR3 has 15 residues. CDR3 sequence: CSARDPREGTYGYTF. The CDR3 region has the DNA TGCAGTGCTAGAGACCCCCGAGAAGGGACTTATGGCTACACCTTC.

This clonotype was recorded many times. The rearrangement links TRBV20-1 to TRBJ2-1, with 9 bases lining up with TRBD2. The CDR3 is 15 amino acids. Germline lookup yields CDR1 DFQATT and CDR2 SNEGSKA (reference sequence). V shed 6 bases and J 8 bases; nucleotides not matched to a gene: 14. The chain's CDR3 is CSARPSGMVMDEQFF. Written as DNA, the CDR3 is TGCAGTGCCAGACCTAGCGGGATGGTTATGGATGAGCAGTTCTTC.

This clonotype showed up many times. The CDR3 DNA is TGTGCCAGCAGCTCGTACATTAATGAGCAGTTCTTC. This encodes CASSSYINEQFF. The chain uses TRBV11-2 and TRBJ2-1; D not resolved. Trimming cost V 4 bases and J 7 bases, with 8 bases left between them. Per the germline V gene, CDR1 is SGHAT and CDR2 is FQNNGV. This CDR3 region has 12 residues. Full variable domain (rest looked up from reference TRBV11-2 and TRBJ2-1): EAGVAQSPRYKIIEKRQSVAFWCNPISGHATLYWYQQILGQGPKLLIQFQNNGVVDDSQLPKDRFSAERLKGVDSTLKIQPAKLEDSAVYLCASSSYINEQFFGPGTRLTVL.

As to this clonotype: A much larger clone lies one base from this, so it may be a read error. This CDR3 is missing its conserved last phenylalanine or tryptophan, likely due to a read error. The gene calls are TRBV5-1 and TRBJ1-1; no reliable D call. Trimming shortened V by 0 bases and J by 0 bases, and 15 bases separated the two germline ends. The CDR3 length is 17 residues. Germline-derived CDR1 and CDR2 are SGHRS and YFSETQ. DNA for the CDR3: TGCGCCAGCAGCTTGGCCTATAACAGAGCTCTGAACACTGAAGCTTTCTCT. This encodes CASSLAYNRALNTEAFS.